A single sample gave rise to the 21 T cell receptor beta chains below, sequenced in a study of blood T cell repertoires in COVID-19. Only in-frame clones appear in the TCRdb table, and some are missing; sequencing was by immunoSEQ multiplex PCR. Counted here are 150,000 to 160,000 clones, approximately 91% occurring once; the ten biggest clones make up about 2.4%. The material sequenced was peripheral blood. All receptors come from a woman in her 70s with acute or convalescent COVID-19.

The V call is TRBV20-1, the J call TRBJ1-2; D gene ambiguous. This CDR3 region has 12 residues. V lost 3 bases and J lost 6, with 11 bases in between. Germline V gene lookup returns CDR1 DFQATT and CDR2 SNEGSKA (reference sequence). The CDR3 reads CSASEGVDGYTF. CDR3 in DNA: TGCAGTGCTAGTGAGGGCGTGGATGGCTACACCTTC.

This chain links TRBV7-9 with TRBJ2-5, with 7 bases identical to TRBD1. Trimming cost V 1 base and J 4 bases; bases outside gene matches: 9. The CDR3 extends over 16 amino acids. CDR1 is SEHNR and CDR2 is FQNEAQ in the germline V gene (reference sequence). CDR3 bases: TGTGCCAGCAGCTTAGGGGCGACAGGGAGTTCAGAGACCCAGTACTTC. It specifies CASSLGATGSSETQYF.

The CDR3 region is CASSPTGVRTDTQYF. DNA of the CDR3: TGTGCCAGCAGTCCAACGGGGGTGAGGACAGATACGCAGTATTTT. The V and J genes are TRBV9 and TRBJ2-3; weak D call: TRBD2 (6 bases). CDR1 SGDLS and CDR2 YYNGEE come from the germline V gene. CDR3 length: 15 amino acids. The V end was cut by 5 bases, the J end by 3 bases, with 16 bases between.

V and J are TRBV15 and TRBJ1-5; possible D gene TRBD1, 5 bases. In germline, CDR1 is LNHNV, CDR2 YYDKDF (reference sequence). Trimming left V 0 bases short and J 1 base short, with 16 bases between. The CDR3 totals 18 residues. The CDR3 nucleotides are TGTGCCACCAGCAGAGAGCTTCAGACCCCAGGGAGCAATCAGCCCCAGCATTTT. It specifies CATSRELQTPGSNQPQHF.

This clone has just one count. The chain combines TRBV9 with TRBJ2-7; 10 nucleotides line up with TRBD1. CDR1 and CDR2 from the germline V gene are SGDLS and YYNGEE. After removal of 3 bases from V and 3 bases from J, the junction contained 3 bases not matched to a gene. This CDR3 contains 14 residues. The chain's CDR3 is CASSAGTGVYEQYF. The CDR3 coding sequence is TGTGCCAGCAGCGCCGGGACAGGGGTCTACGAGCAGTACTTC.

The chain couples TRBV5-6 to TRBJ2-7; D not certain. Germline V gives CDR1 SGHDT, CDR2 YYEEEE. V shed 0 bases and J shed 0 bases, with 10 bases lying between them. The CDR3 length is 15 residues. The CDR3 protein is CASSLAVPSSYEQYF. DNA for the CDR3: TGTGCCAGCAGCTTGGCGGTGCCGAGCTCCTACGAGCAGTACTTC.

The CDR3 nucleotides read TGCAGCGTTGAAGATCGGCGGGGGCGAAGCACCGGGGAGCTGTTTTTT. Translating gives CSVEDRRGRSTGELFF. V gene TRBV29-1 combines with J gene TRBJ2-2, with D perhaps TRBD2 (7 bases). CDR1 SQVTM and CDR2 ANQGSEA come from the germline V gene. V lost 0 bases to trimming and J lost 4 bases, with 15 bases between them. This CDR3 comprises 16 residues.

The gene calls are TRBV3-1 (or the pseudogene TRBV3-2) and TRBJ2-1, with 9 positions matching TRBD2. Looked up from germline, CDR1 is LGHDT and CDR2 is YNNKEL (reference sequence). The CDR3 is 17 residues long. V gave up 0 bases and J gave up 3 bases; unmatched junction bases: 6. CDR3 region: CASSQDLLAGYYNEQFF. Written as DNA, the CDR3 is TGTGCCAGCAGCCAAGACCTTCTAGCGGGGTACTACAATGAGCAGTTCTTC.

The count of this clone is one. The chain employs TRBV5-1 and TRBJ2-3, with TRBD2 as a possible D gene (7 bases). The V end lost 2 bases, the J end lost 2 bases, and 12 bases lay between the germline ends. The CDR3 extends over 15 amino acids. Germline CDR1 SGHRS, CDR2 YFSETQ. The CDR3 coding sequence is TGCGCCAGCAGCTTAGACGGGGGGCACACAGATACGCAGTATTTT. Amino acids: CASSLDGGHTDTQYF.

V and J are TRBV2 and TRBJ1-2, with a tentative D call TRBD1 (6 bases). CDR3 size: 13 residues. Germline V CDR1 and CDR2: SNHLY, FYNNEI. V dropped 8 bases and J dropped 3 bases, with 13 bases sitting between them. The CDR3 protein is CASGGQADYGYTF. The DNA for the CDR3 is TGTGCCAGCGGGGGACAAGCGGACTATGGCTACACCTTC.

The V and J genes are TRBV6-2 or TRBV6-3 and TRBJ1-4; D ambiguous. V gave up 0 bases and J gave up 0 bases, with 14 bases separating them. The CDR3 extends over 18 amino acids. Germline CDR1 is MNHEY and CDR2 is SVGEGT. In DNA form, the CDR3 reads TGTGCCAGCAGTTACTCGAGTCGGAGGATTGCAACTAATGAAAAACTGTTTTTT. Protein: CASSYSSRRIATNEKLFF.

The gene calls are TRBV10-1 and TRBJ2-2; a weak D match, TRBD1 (6 bases). Trimming removed 5 bases from V and 0 bases from J, with 13 bases in between. Germline lookup yields CDR1 WNHNN and CDR2 SYGVQD (reference sequence). The CDR3 totals 16 residues. CDR3 nucleotides: TGCGCCAGCAGTCCTGCCGGGACAACGAACACCGGGGAGCTGTTTTTT. Residues: CASSPAGTTNTGELFF.

This rearrangement joins TRBV6-5 to TRBJ1-5; a weak D match, TRBD1 (6 bases). This CDR3 comprises 13 residues. From germline, CDR1 is MNHEY and CDR2 SVGAGI. Trimming left V 6 bases short and J 5 bases short, with 11 bases between. CDR3: CASSDQGYQPQHF. As DNA, the CDR3 is TGTGCCAGCAGCGATCAGGGGTATCAGCCCCAGCATTTT.

V and J are TRBV6-2 or TRBV6-3 and TRBJ2-1, with a possible D match to TRBD1 (6 bases). CDR3 length: 12 amino acids. The germline V gene encodes CDR1 MNHEY and CDR2 SVGEGT. Trimming stripped 2 bases from V and 15 bases from J, with 14 bases between. CDR3 nucleotides: TGTGCCAGCAGTTACGGGACATCGGGCGCGTTCTTC. This codes for CASSYGTSGAFF.

The genes are TRBV5-4 and TRBJ2-5; 10 bases match TRBD2. Germline V gene sequence: CDR1 SGHNT, CDR2 YYREEE (reference sequence). J lost 4 bases, V lost 9 bases, and 6 bases had no gene match. The CDR3 length is 13 residues. For the CDR3, the DNA is TGTGCCAAAGCGGGGGGGCCTTCAGAGACCCAGTACTTC. It translates to CAKAGGPSETQYF.

The chain employs TRBV14 and TRBJ1-3; D unclear. The V gene's germline CDR1 is SGHDN and CDR2 FVKESK. The CDR3 length is 13 residues. The V end lost 0 bases, the J end lost 6 bases, and 6 bases lay between the germline ends. The DNA for the CDR3 is TGTGCCAGCAGCCAAGACTACGTAAACACCATATATTTT. The encoded protein is CASSQDYVNTIYF.

V usage is TRBV6-5 and J usage is TRBJ1-2; a weak D match, TRBD1 (5 bases). The CDR3 covers 15 residues. V lost 2 bases, J lost 6 bases, and 16 bases lay in between. Germline V gene data show CDR1 as MNHEY and CDR2 as SVGAGI. In nucleotides, the CDR3 is TGTGCCAGCAGTTACGTGGGGGGGTTAGACAATGGCTACACCTTC. Translating it yields CASSYVGGLDNGYTF.

This chain connects TRBV5-4 to TRBJ2-2; TRBD2 is a possible D gene (5 bases). V gave up 3 bases and J gave up 2 bases, with 20 bases separating them. From germline, CDR1 is SGHNT and CDR2 YYREEE (reference sequence). The CDR3 sequence is 18 residues long. The CDR3 nucleotides are TGTGCCAGCAGCTGGGGAGCAGTCTCAGGCGGCAACACCGGGGAGCTGTTTTTT. Translated: CASSWGAVSGGNTGELFF.

The chain is built from TRBV5-1 and TRBJ2-1, with a tentative D call TRBD2 (6 bases). CDR1 SGHRS and CDR2 YFSETQ come from the germline V gene. CDR3 size: 12 residues. V was trimmed by 7 bases and J by 2 bases, leaving 7 bases between them. CDR3 residues: CASGGTYNEQFF. The CDR3 region has the DNA TGCGCCAGCGGGGGGACCTACAATGAGCAGTTCTTC.

This chain connects TRBV30 to TRBJ1-2; possible D gene TRBD1, 5 bases. The CDR3 loop spans 12 amino acids. V lost 2 bases, J lost 2 bases, and 6 bases lay in between. From germline, CDR1 is GTSNPN and CDR2 SVGIG (reference sequence). CDR3 loop: CAWSRGNYGYTF. In nucleotides, the CDR3 is TGTGCCTGGAGTCGGGGGAACTATGGCTACACCTTC.

This sequence joins TRBV27 and TRBJ1-1, with D tentatively TRBD1 (6 bases). CDR1 is MNHEY, CDR2 SMNVEV, per germline (reference sequence). Trimming pared 0 bases from V and 12 bases from J, leaving 23 bases between. The CDR3 has 16 residues. The CDR3 DNA reads as TGTGCCAGCAGTTTATCCGGGGGGCGCATCGGGAGTATGACTTTCTTT. It encodes CASSLSGGRIGSMTFF.